Shown below are 14 T cell receptor beta chains from a single sample sequenced in a study of T-cell reconstitution after alpha-beta-depleted transplantation in children. Researchers prepared the TCRbeta library using unique molecular identifiers, the study reports. TCRdb passed the PCR reads through MiXCR, listing each CDR3 protein once. In the table there are around 530,000 distinct CDR3 sequences, roughly 33% of which are singletons. Sequencing used PBMCs from the stem cell graft donor, obtained from the stem cell graft. The receptors were sampled from a human donor who donated a stem cell graft to a child with aplastic anemia.

The CDR3 reads CAWRGPKYNEQFF. Here the CDR3 DNA reads TGTGCCTGGAGGGGTCCCAAATACAATGAGCAGTTCTTC. The chain employs TRBV30 and TRBJ2-1; D not certain. V was shortened by 3 bases and J by 4 bases, with 10 bases between the two germline ends. This CDR3 region has 13 residues. Germline V CDR1 and CDR2: GTSNPN, SVGIG (reference sequence).

The chain carries TRBV30 and TRBJ1-1; TRBD1 aligns across 8 bases. The CDR3 has 13 residues. The germline V gene encodes CDR1 GTSNPN and CDR2 SVGIG (reference sequence). V dropped 5 bases and J dropped 4; count of bases not matched to a gene: 6. The CDR3, as DNA: TGTGCCTGGGGACAGGGTTCCCCCACTGAAGCTTTCTTT. Residues: CAWGQGSPTEAFF.

This clonotype has a handful of counts. The gene calls are TRBV5-4 and TRBJ2-4; 8 nucleotides align to TRBD2. Trimming removed 3 bases from V and 8 bases from J; junction bases left unmatched: 7. The germline V gene encodes CDR1 SGHNT and CDR2 YYREEE (reference sequence). This CDR3 is built from 14 residues. The CDR3 region is CASSSSGGWDIQYF. The DNA of the CDR3 is TGTGCCAGCAGCTCCAGCGGGGGATGGGACATTCAGTACTTC.

V gene TRBV18 combines with J gene TRBJ1-2, with TRBD1 matching 7 bases. The CDR3 consists of 15 residues. Germline V gives CDR1 KGHSH, CDR2 LQKENI. Germline trimming cut 5 bases from V and 5 bases from J; bases unmatched to any gene: 11. This CDR3 is CASSASGQKDYGYTF. The CDR3 DNA reads TGTGCCAGCTCAGCCTCGGGACAGAAGGATTATGGCTACACCTTC.

This clonotype was observed a few times. The chain combines TRBV4-2 with TRBJ2-7, with 10 bases matching TRBD2. J was trimmed by 3 bases and V by 0 bases; bases with no gene match: 5. The CDR3 runs to 16 residues. In germline, CDR1 is LGHNA, CDR2 YNFKEQ. CDR3 DNA sequence: TGTGCCAGCAGCCAAGATGGGACTAGCGCCTTCTACGAGCAGTACTTC. It codes for CASSQDGTSAFYEQYF.

This clonotype has only a few counts. The V and J genes are TRBV6-1 and TRBJ2-1; 8 bases map to TRBD2. The J segment lost 1 base and the V segment lost 2 bases, leaving 7 bases of the junction unmatched. Germline CDR1 MNHNS, CDR2 SASEGT. CDR3 length equals 17 residues. CDR3 in DNA: TGTGCCAGCAGTGAAAATCCGGGACTAGGGTCCTACAATGAGCAGTTCTTC. It translates to CASSENPGLGSYNEQFF.

The J gene is TRBJ2-7, the V gene TRBV12-3 or TRBV12-4; the match to TRBD2 covers 8 bases. J lost 2 bases, V lost 6 bases, and 6 bases had no gene match. CDR3 length equals 14 residues. CDR3 sequence (DNA): TGTGCCAGCAGCTCGGGGGGGAGTACCTACGAGCAGTACTTC. Translation gives CASSSGGSTYEQYF.

This clonotype was counted only a few times. The chain carries TRBV9 and TRBJ2-1; tentatively, D is TRBD2 (6 bases). The CDR3 extends over 17 amino acids. The V end lost 4 bases, the J end lost 2 bases, and 19 bases lay between the germline ends. Looked up from germline, CDR1 is SGDLS and CDR2 is YYNGEE. In nucleotides, the CDR3 is TGTGCCAGCAGCCCTCTTACGGGACTTTCGCCCTACAATGAGCAGTTCTTC. Its translation is CASSPLTGLSPYNEQFF.

The chain joins TRBV27 to TRBJ2-1; 7 nucleotides match TRBD1. Germline values: CDR1 MNHEY, CDR2 SMNVEV (reference sequence). Trimming cost V 6 bases and J 0 bases; bases outside gene matches: 8. CDR3 length: 16 residues. The DNA of the CDR3 is TGTGCCAGCAGCTTAAGGGGGCTAAGCTCCTACAATGAGCAGTTCTTC. This codes for CASSLRGLSSYNEQFF.

There are a few counts of this clonotype. The chain combines TRBV12-3 or TRBV12-4 with TRBJ1-2; TRBD1 matches 8 bases. The CDR3 runs 15 residues. Germline trimming cut 5 bases from V and 2 bases from J; bases unmatched to any gene: 7. The CDR3 DNA sequence: TGTGCCAGCAGTCCGGCAGGGGGCGAGAACTATGGCTACACCTTC. Its protein is CASSPAGGENYGYTF.

This clonotype is a singleton in its sample. This chain connects TRBV20-1 to TRBJ1-3, with a weak D call TRBD1 (6 bases). The ends were cut back, 2 bases at V and 0 bases at J, with 11 bases in the middle. CDR3 length: 15 residues. In germline, CDR1 is DFQATT, CDR2 SNEGSKA (reference sequence). This chain's CDR3 is CSARPRGSSGNTIYF. The CDR3 bases are TGCAGTGCTAGACCCAGGGGCAGCTCTGGAAACACCATATATTTT.

This clonotype was picked up one time. This chain connects TRBV6-5 to TRBJ2-3, with D uncertain. The germline V and J ends were trimmed by 3 bases and 1 base, with 14 bases remaining between them. The germline CDR1 and CDR2 sequences are MNHEY and SVGAGI. The CDR3 runs to 16 residues. The CDR3 DNA reads TGTGCCAGCAGTTATTTCTCCGGTCTGGGCACAGATACGCAGTATTTT. It yields the protein CASSYFSGLGTDTQYF.

A few counts support this clonotype. The rearrangement links TRBV6-5 to TRBJ1-5; TRBD1 is a possible D gene (5 bases). Germline assignment: CDR1 MNHEY and CDR2 SVGAGI. The CDR3 runs to 13 residues. Deletions cut 0 bases from V and 11 bases from J, with 11 bases between. CDR3 sequence (DNA): TGTGCCAGCAGTTACTCCAGGGTAGAGGCCCAGCATTTT. Translated, it gives CASSYSRVEAQHF.

The chain uses TRBV10-3 and TRBJ2-1; tentatively, D is TRBD1 or TRBD2 (5 bases each). Trimming removed 3 bases from V and 10 bases from J, with 16 bases in between. Germline V gene data show CDR1 as ENHRY and CDR2 as SYGVKD. This CDR3 has 14 amino acids. The CDR3 loop reads CAISERDLDAEQFF. CDR3 nucleotides: TGTGCCATCAGTGAACGGGACCTTGACGCGGAGCAGTTCTTC.